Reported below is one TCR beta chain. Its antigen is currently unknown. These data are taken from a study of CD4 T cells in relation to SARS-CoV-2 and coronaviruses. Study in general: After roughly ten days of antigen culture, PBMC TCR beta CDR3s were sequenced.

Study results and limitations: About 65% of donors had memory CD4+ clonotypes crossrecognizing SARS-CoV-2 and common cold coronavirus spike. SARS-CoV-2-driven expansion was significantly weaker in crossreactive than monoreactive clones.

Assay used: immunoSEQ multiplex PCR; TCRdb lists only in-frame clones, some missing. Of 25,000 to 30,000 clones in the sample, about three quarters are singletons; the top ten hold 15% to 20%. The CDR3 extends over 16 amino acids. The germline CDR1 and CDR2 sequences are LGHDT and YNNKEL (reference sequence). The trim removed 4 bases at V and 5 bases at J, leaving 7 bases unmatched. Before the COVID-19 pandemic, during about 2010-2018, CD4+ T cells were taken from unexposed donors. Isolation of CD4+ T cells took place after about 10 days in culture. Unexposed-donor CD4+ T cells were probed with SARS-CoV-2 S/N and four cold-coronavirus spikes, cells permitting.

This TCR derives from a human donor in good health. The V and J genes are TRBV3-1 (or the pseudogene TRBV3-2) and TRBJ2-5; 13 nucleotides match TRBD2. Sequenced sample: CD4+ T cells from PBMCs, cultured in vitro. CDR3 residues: CASSPGLAGTVETQYF. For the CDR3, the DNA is TGTGCCAGCAGCCCGGGACTAGCGGGGACTGTGGAGACCCAGTACTTC.